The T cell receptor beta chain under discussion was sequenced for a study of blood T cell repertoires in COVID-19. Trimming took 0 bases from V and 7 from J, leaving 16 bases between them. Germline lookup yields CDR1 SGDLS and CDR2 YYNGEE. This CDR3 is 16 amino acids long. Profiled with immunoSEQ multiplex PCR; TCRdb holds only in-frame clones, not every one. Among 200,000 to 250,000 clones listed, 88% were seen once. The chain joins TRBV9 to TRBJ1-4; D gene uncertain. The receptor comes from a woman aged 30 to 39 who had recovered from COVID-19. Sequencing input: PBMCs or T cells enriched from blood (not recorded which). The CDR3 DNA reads TGTGCCAGCAGCGTAGGATTAGGAGGGAGAGGTGAAAAACTGTTTTTT. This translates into CASSVGLGGRGEKLFF.